This T cell receptor beta chain was profiled in a study of control samples from healthy donors and cancer patients. Assay: immunoSEQ multiplex PCR; the TCRdb copy retains only in-frame clones and omits some. The table includes 150,000 to 180,000 clones, roughly 94% detected once. The CDR3 covers 14 residues. The sample consisted of blood. This chain uses TRBV21-1 with TRBJ1-2. TRBV21-1 is labeled a pseudogene. The TCR sequence derives from a man aged 35 to 55 in good health. The CDR3 spells CASSANLPGFGYTF. CDR3 coding DNA: TGTGCCAGCAGCGCAAATCTCCCCGGTTTTGGCTACACCTTC.